This T cell receptor beta chain was identified during a study of technical replicates of blood from a few donors. Profiling relied on immunoSEQ multiplex PCR, and the TCRdb table lists in-frame clones only, not all of them. The data hold 65,000 to 80,000 clones, with 85% to 95% observed a single time. CDR1 and CDR2 (germline): SGHRS, YFSETQ. The length of the CDR3 is 16 residues. Trimming removed 0 bases at V and 4 bases at J, with 13 bases between. The sequence was collected from a human donor in good health. Sequencing was carried out using T cells isolated from PBMCs. V is TRBV5-1 and J is TRBJ2-2; D is unclear. The CDR3, as DNA: TGCGCCAGCAGCTTGGACGAAGGCGGTCCCACCGGGGAGCTGTTTTTT. This sequence encodes CASSLDEGGPTGELFF.